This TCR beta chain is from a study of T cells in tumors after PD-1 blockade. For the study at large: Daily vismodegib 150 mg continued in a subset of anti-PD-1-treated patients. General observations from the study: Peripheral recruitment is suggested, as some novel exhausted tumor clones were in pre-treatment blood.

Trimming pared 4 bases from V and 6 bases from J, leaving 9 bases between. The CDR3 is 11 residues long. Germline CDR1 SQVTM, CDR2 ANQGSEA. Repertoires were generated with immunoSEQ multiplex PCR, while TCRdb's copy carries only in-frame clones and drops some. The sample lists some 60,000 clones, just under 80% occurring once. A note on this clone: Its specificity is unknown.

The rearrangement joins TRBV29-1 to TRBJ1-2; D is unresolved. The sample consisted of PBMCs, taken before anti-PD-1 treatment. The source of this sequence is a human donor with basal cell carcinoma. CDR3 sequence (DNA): TGCAGCGTTGTATGGGGTGATGGCTACACCTTC. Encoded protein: CSVVWGDGYTF.